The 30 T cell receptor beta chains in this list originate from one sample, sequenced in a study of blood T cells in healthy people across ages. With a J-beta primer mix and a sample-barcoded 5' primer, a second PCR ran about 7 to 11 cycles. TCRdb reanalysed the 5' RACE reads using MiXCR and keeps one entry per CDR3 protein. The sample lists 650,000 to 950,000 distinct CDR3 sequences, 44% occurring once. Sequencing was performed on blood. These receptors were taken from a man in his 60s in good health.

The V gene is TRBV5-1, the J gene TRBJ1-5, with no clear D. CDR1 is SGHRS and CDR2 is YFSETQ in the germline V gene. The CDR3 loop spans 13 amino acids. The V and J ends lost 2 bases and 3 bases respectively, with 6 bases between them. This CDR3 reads CASSFASNQPQHF. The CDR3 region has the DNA TGCGCCAGCAGCTTCGCCTCCAATCAGCCCCAGCATTTT. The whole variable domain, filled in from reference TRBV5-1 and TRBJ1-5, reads KAGVTQTPRYLIKTRGQQVTLSCSPISGHRSVSWYQQTPGQGLQFLFEYFSETQRNKGNFPGRFSGRQFSNSRSEMNVSTLELGDSALYLCASSFASNQPQHFGDGTRLSIL.

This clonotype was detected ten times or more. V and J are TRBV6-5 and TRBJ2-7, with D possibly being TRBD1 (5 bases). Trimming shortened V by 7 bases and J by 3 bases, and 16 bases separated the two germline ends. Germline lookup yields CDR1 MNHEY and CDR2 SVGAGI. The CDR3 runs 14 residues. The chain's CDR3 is CASTQGIGNYEQYF. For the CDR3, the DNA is TGTGCCAGCACCCAGGGAATAGGAAACTACGAGCAGTACTTC.

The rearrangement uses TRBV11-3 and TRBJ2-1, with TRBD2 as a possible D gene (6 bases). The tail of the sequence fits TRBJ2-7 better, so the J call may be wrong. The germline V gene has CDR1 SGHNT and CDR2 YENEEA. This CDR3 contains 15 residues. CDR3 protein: CASSPQLSGYNEQYF. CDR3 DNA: TGTGCCAGCAGCCCCCAACTTAGCGGTTACAATGAGCAGTACTTC.

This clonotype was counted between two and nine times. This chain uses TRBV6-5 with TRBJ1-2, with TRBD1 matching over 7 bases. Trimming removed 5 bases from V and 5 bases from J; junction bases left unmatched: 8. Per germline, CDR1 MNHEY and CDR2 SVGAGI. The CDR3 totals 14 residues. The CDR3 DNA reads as TGTGCCAGCAGTAGCCAGGGGGGCCGATATGGCTACACCTTC. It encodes CASSSQGGRYGYTF.

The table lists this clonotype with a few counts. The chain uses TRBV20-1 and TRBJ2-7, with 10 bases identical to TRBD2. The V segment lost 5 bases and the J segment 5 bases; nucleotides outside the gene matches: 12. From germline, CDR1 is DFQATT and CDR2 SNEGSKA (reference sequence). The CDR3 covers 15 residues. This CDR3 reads CSAPRRSGGAHEQYF. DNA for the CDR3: TGCAGTGCTCCACGGAGGAGCGGGGGGGCACACGAGCAGTACTTC.

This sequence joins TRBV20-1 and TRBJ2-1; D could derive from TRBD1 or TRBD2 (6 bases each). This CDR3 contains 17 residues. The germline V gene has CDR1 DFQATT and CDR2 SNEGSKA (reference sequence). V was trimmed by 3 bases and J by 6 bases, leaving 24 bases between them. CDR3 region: CSARGGRTEGSTNEQFF. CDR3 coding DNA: TGCAGTGCTAGGGGGGGCAGGACCGAAGGTTCTACCAATGAGCAGTTCTTC.

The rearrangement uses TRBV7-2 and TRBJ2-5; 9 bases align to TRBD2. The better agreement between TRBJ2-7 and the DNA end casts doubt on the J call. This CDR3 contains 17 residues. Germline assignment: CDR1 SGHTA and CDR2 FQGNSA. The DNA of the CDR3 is TGTGCCAGCAGCTTATCTAGCGGGGCCCGTATCCCCTACGAGCAGTACTTC. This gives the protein CASSLSSGARIPYEQYF.

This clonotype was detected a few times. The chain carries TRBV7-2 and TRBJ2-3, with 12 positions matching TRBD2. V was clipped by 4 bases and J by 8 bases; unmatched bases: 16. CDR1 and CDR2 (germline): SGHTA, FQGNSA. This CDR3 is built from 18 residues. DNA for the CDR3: TGTGCCAGCAGCTCCCGGACTAGCGGGGATTTACTTCGGGGTACGCAGTATTTT. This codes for CASSSRTSGDLLRGTQYF.

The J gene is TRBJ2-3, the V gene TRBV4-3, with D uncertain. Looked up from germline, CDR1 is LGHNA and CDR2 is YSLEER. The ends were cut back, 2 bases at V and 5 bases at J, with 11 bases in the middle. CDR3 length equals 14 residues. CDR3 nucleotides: TGCGCCAGCAGCCAAACATTTAAGGGAGATACGCAGTATTTT. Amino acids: CASSQTFKGDTQYF.

CDR3 sequence: CSAIFWGGTKETQYF. The CDR3, as DNA: TGCAGTGCTATCTTCTGGGGAGGAACCAAAGAGACCCAGTACTTC. The chain has TRBV20-1 and TRBJ2-5, with D possibly TRBD2 on 6 matching bases. Germline assignment: CDR1 DFQATT and CDR2 SNEGSKA (reference sequence). The length of the CDR3 is 15 residues. Trimming took off 4 bases at V and 3 bases at J, with 18 bases between the two ends.

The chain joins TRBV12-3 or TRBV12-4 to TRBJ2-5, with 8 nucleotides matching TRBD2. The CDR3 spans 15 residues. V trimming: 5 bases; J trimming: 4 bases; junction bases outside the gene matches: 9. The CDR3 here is CASSTGGALIETQYF. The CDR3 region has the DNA TGTGCCAGCAGTACCGGGGGGGCCCTTATAGAGACCCAGTACTTC.

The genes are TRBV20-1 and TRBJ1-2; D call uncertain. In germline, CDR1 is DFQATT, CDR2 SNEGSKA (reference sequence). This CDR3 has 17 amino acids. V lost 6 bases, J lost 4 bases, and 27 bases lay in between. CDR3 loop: CSAYLGLISSERYGYTF. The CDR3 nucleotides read TGCAGTGCGTACTTAGGTCTTATCTCGTCGGAACGCTATGGCTACACCTTC.

The DNA for the CDR3 is TGTGCCAGCAGCCTCGACCCGGGCGGGGCTCCCCCATGCACCGGGGAGCTGTTTTTT. This gives the protein CASSLDPGGAPPCTGELFF. This chain links TRBV21-1 with TRBJ2-2; TRBD1, as called in the table, went unchecked against the DNA. TRBV21-1 is classified as a pseudogene. The CDR3 loop spans 19 amino acids.

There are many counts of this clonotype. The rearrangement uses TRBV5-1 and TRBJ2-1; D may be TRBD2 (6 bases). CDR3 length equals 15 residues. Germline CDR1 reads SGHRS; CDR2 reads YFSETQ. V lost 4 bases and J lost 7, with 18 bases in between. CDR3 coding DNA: TGCGCCAGCAGCCTCACGGGGGACCTTGGGAATGAGCAGTTCTTC. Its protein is CASSLTGDLGNEQFF.

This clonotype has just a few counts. The DNA for the CDR3 is TGTGCCAGCAGTTTACTAGGAGGGAACACCGGGGAGCTGTTTTTT. Its protein is CASSLLGGNTGELFF. J is TRBJ2-2 and V is TRBV6-2 or TRBV6-3; maybe TRBD2 (5 bases). The CDR3 totals 15 residues. V lost 4 bases, J lost 1 base, and 10 bases lay in between. CDR1 and CDR2 (germline): MNHEY, SVGEGT.

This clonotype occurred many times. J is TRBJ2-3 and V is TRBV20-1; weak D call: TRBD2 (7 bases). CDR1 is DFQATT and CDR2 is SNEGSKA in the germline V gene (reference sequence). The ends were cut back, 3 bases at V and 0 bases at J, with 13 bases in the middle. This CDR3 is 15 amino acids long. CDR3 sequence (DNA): TGCAGTGCTAGTGGCGGGGGCACTAGCACAGATACGCAGTATTTT. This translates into CSASGGGTSTDTQYF.

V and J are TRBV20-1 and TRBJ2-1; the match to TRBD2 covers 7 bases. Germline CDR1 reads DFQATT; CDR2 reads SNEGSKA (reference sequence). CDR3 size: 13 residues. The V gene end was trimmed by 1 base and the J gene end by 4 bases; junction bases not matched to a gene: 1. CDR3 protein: CSARGGGYNEQFF. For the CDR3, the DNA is TGCAGTGCTAGAGGGGGGGGGTACAATGAGCAGTTCTTC.

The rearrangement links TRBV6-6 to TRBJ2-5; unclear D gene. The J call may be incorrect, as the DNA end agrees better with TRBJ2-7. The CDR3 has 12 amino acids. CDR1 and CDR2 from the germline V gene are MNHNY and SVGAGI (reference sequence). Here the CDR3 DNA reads TGTGCCAGCAGCCCCCGGGCCGCCGAGCAGTACTTC. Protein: CASSPRAAEQYF.

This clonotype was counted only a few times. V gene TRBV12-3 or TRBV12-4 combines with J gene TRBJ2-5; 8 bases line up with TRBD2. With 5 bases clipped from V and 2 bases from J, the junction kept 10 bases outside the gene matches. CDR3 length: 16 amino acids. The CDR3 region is CASSILSGVGQETQYF. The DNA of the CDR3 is TGTGCCAGCAGTATACTTAGCGGGGTTGGACAAGAGACCCAGTACTTC.

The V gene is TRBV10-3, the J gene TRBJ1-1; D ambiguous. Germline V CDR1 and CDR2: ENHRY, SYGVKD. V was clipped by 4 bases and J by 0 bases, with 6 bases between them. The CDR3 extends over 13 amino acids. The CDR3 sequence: CAISGVMNTEAFF. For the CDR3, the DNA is TGTGCCATCAGTGGGGTTATGAACACTGAAGCTTTCTTT.

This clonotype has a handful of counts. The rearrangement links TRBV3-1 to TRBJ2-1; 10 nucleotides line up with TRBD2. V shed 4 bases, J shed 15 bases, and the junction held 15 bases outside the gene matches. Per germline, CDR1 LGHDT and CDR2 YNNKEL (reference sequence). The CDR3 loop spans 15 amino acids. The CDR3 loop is CASSPSTNRLAGPFF. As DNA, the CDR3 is TGTGCCAGCAGCCCCAGTACCAACCGACTAGCGGGTCCGTTCTTC.

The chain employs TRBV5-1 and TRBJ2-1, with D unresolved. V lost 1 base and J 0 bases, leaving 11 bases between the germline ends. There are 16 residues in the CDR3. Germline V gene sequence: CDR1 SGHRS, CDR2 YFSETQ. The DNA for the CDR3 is TGCGCCAGCAGCTTGACCGGCAACCCCTCCTACAATGAGCAGTTCTTC. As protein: CASSLTGNPSYNEQFF.

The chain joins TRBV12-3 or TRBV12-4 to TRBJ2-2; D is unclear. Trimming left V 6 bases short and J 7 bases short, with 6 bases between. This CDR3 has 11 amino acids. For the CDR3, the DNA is TGTGCCAGCAGAAATGTCGGGGAGCTGTTTTTT. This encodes CASRNVGELFF.

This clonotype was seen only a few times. CDR3 in amino acids: CSVRPGVVDEQYF. The DNA of the CDR3 is TGCAGCGTCCGACCGGGGGTAGTAGACGAGCAGTACTTC. This chain uses TRBV29-1 with TRBJ2-7, with a possible D match to TRBD2 (6 bases). Germline lookup yields CDR1 SQVTM and CDR2 ANQGSEA. Trimming cost V 6 bases and J 5 bases, with 17 bases left between them. The CDR3 extends over 13 amino acids.

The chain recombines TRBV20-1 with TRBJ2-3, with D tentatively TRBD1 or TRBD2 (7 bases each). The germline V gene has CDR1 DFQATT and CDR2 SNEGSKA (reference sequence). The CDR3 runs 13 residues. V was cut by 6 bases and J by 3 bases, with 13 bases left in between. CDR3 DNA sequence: TGCAGTGCCAGGGGGGGACGAACAGATACGCAGTATTTT. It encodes CSARGGRTDTQYF.

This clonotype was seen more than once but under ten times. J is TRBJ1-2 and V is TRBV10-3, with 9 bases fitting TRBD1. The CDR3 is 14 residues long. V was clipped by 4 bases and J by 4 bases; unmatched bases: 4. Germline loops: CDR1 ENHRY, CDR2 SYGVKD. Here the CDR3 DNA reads TGTGCCATCAGTGCACGGGACAGGGCCTATGGCTACACCTTC. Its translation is CAISARDRAYGYTF.

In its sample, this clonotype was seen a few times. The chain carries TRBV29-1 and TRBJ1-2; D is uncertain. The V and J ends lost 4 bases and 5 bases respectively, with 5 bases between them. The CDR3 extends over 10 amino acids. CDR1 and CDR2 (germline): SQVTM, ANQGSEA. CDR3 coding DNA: TGCAGCGTTGCTGGGTATGGCTACACCTTC. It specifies CSVAGYGYTF.

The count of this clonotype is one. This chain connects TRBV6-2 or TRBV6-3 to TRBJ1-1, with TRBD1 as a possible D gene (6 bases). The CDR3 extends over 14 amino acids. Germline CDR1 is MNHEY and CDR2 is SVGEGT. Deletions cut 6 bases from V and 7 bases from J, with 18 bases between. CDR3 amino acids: CASSHRRTVDEAFF. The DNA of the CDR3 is TGTGCCAGCAGCCACCGGAGGACAGTCGATGAAGCTTTCTTT.

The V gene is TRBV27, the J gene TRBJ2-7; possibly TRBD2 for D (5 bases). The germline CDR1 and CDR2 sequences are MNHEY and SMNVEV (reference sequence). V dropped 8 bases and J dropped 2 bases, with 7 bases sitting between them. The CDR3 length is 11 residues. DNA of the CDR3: TGTGCCAGCGCCGGGGCCTACGAGCAGTACTTC. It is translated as CASAGAYEQYF.

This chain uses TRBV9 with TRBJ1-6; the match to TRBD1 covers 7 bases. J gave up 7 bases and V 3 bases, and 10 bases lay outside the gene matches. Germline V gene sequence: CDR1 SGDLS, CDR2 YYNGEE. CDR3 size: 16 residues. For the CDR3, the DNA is TGTGCCAGCAGCGCTCTGGAACAGGGGCGAAATTCACCCCTCCACTTT. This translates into CASSALEQGRNSPLHF.